This T cell receptor beta chain was obtained from a study of T cell repertoires in cytomegalovirus infection. V lost 2 bases to trimming and J lost 6 bases, with 25 bases between them. The CDR3 loop spans 18 amino acids. Germline CDR1 DFQATT, CDR2 SNEGSKA (reference sequence). MiXCR, applied by TCRdb to the reads, yields one record per CDR3 protein. This table has approximately 730,000 distinct CDR3 sequences, almost 30% appearing once. In the case of this clonotype: The antigen is unknown.

Findings and caveats of the study: The study found HLA-C-restricted CMV-specific TCR beta clonotypes dominating the ex vivo response.

Sample: cultured CD8+ T cells from PBMCs, taken from culture after CMV antigen stimulation. The receptor was derived from a human donor in good health (CMV status not recorded). Some clones in this sample may be carry-over from other donors' samples. The chain joins TRBV20-1 to TRBJ2-2, with D perhaps TRBD1 (5 bases). The CDR3 loop reads CSARPSGREQPPAGELFF. The CDR3 nucleotides are TGCAGTGCTAGACCGTCAGGGCGAGAACAGCCCCCGGCCGGGGAGCTGTTTTTT.